This entry features one TCR beta chain sequence. The antigen remains undetermined. From 5'RACE with constant-segment primers came TCR alpha and TCR beta cDNA libraries that carried sample barcodes and UMIs. MiXCR, applied by TCRdb to the 5' RACE reads, yields one record per CDR3 protein. The table includes around 440,000 distinct CDR3 sequences, about 20% detected once. Germline loops: CDR1 DFQATT, CDR2 SNEGSKA (reference sequence). The CDR3 is made up of 12 amino acids. The source of the sample is a study of T-cell memory formation after mild COVID-19. Study outcomes and limitations: Chiefly within CM and EM were the contracting CD4+ clones; CD8+ ones were within EMRA.

Sequencing was carried out using PBMCs or a T cell subset sorted from them (not recorded which). The clonotype comes from an adult woman who had mild COVID-19 (a few samples of this study predate the infection). Cell type and time point are not known. The genes are TRBV20-1 and TRBJ2-1; 9 positions match TRBD1. CDR3 loop: CRTRQGGNEQFF. The CDR3 DNA reads as TGCAGGACCAGACAGGGGGGGAATGAGCAGTTCTTC.